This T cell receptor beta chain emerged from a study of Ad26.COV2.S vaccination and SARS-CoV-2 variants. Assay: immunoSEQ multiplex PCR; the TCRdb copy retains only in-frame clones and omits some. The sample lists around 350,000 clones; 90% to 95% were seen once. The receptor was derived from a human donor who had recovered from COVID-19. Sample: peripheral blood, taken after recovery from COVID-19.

The DNA of the CDR3 is TGTGCCAGCAGATGGGGCCCCCAGAGCTCTGGGGCCAACGTCCTGACTTTC. Its translation: CASRWGPQSSGANVLTF. This chain joins TRBV9 and TRBJ2-6; TRBD1 is a possible D gene (5 bases). Between the trimmed V and J ends, which lost 5 bases and 0 bases, there was a span of 15 bases. Per the germline V gene, CDR1 is SGDLS and CDR2 is YYNGEE. This CDR3 spans 17 amino acids.